The 16 T cell receptor beta chains below were found in one sample sequenced in a study of cytomegalovirus exposure and HLA in healthy donors. 13 Jbeta primers and 60 Vbeta primers were used for the PCR. Repertoires were generated with immunoSEQ multiplex PCR, while TCRdb's copy carries only in-frame clones and drops some. This repertoire comprises 45,000 or so clones; its ten largest clones make up approximately 16%. Material for sequencing was PBMCs. These receptors all stem from a male donor in good health and CMV-seronegative.

V gene TRBV29-1 combines with J gene TRBJ2-3; D remains ambiguous. Trimming took 3 bases from V and 9 from J, leaving 19 bases between them. The CDR3 loop spans 14 amino acids. Per the germline V gene, CDR1 is SQVTM and CDR2 is ANQGSEA. CDR3 in amino acids: CSVDTRGTSRTQYF. CDR3 coding DNA: TGCAGCGTTGACACCCGAGGCACGAGTAGGACGCAGTATTTT.

V and J are TRBV4-1 and TRBJ2-6; the D gene is possibly TRBD1 (5 bases). Trimming stripped 11 bases from V and 2 bases from J, with 25 bases between. The CDR3 totals 18 residues. The germline gives CDR1 MGHRA, CDR2 YSYEKL. The CDR3 DNA reads as TGCGCCCCCAGCCAAATACGGCAGGGCGTTGCTGGGGCCAACGTCCTGACTTTC. It is translated as CAPSQIRQGVAGANVLTF.

The rearrangement uses TRBV5-6 and TRBJ1-2; 9 bases are shared with TRBD1. The CDR3 loop spans 17 amino acids. The germline CDR1 and CDR2 sequences are SGHDT and YYEEEE. Germline trimming cut 0 bases from V and 8 bases from J; bases unmatched to any gene: 14. The CDR3 sequence is CASSLARDRVWTWGYTF. CDR3 bases: TGTGCCAGCAGCTTGGCCCGGGACAGGGTATGGACATGGGGCTACACCTTC.

The chain has TRBV5-1 and TRBJ2-7; 12 bases align to TRBD2. This CDR3 has 17 residues. CDR1 and CDR2 (germline): SGHRS, YFSETQ. The V gene end was trimmed by 4 bases and the J gene end by 7 bases; junction bases not matched to a gene: 15. The CDR3: CASSDRLAGDPRGEQYF. The CDR3 DNA is TGCGCCAGCAGCGACCGACTAGCGGGGGACCCCAGGGGGGAGCAGTACTTC.

Worth noting for this clone: One end of the junction fails to match germline, which may point to a read error. The J gene is TRBJ1-2, the V gene TRBV18, with D tentatively TRBD1 (5 bases). CDR1 and CDR2 from the germline V gene are KGHSH and LQKENI. The length of the CDR3 is 13 residues. The CDR3 DNA follows: TGTGCCAGCTCACCACCGGGGAGGGGCGGCCTCGCCTTC. Protein: CASSPPGRGGLAF.

The rearrangement links TRBV10-3 to TRBJ1-1; D is possibly TRBD1 (5 bases). V was cut by 0 bases and J by 1 base, with 9 bases left in between. The germline V gene has CDR1 ENHRY and CDR2 SYGVKD. The CDR3 consists of 15 residues. CDR3 amino acids: CAISESNRGNTEAFF. The CDR3 nucleotides read TGTGCCATCAGTGAGTCGAATAGGGGGAACACTGAAGCTTTCTTT.

This chain connects TRBV18 to TRBJ1-5, with 10 bases lining up with TRBD1. Germline values: CDR1 KGHSH, CDR2 LQKENI. Germline trimming cut 2 bases from V and 5 bases from J; bases unmatched to any gene: 6. This CDR3 contains 16 residues. The CDR3 nucleotides read TGTGCCAGCTCACCAGGGTTCGGGACAGGGGATCAGCCCCAGCATTTT. This translates into CASSPGFGTGDQPQHF.

V is TRBV9 and J is TRBJ1-1; 7 nucleotides align to TRBD1. J lost 3 bases, V lost 3 bases, and 8 bases had no gene match. The CDR3 length is 15 residues. CDR1 is SGDLS, CDR2 YYNGEE, per germline. CDR3 in DNA: TGTGCCAGCAGCGGCCGACAGGGCCGGGACACTGAAGCTTTCTTT. This sequence encodes CASSGRQGRDTEAFF.

The CDR3 loop is CASSLVRTELEAFF. The CDR3 nucleotides read TGTGCCAGCAGCTTAGTCCGGACAGAGCTTGAAGCTTTCTTT. The chain joins TRBV7-9 to TRBJ1-1; maybe TRBD1 (6 bases). CDR1 and CDR2 (germline): SEHNR, FQNEAQ (reference sequence). The CDR3 is made up of 14 amino acids. Trimming cost V 1 base and J 7 bases, with 13 bases left between them.

V gene TRBV11-3 combines with J gene TRBJ1-1; D remains unclear. The CDR3 is made up of 13 amino acids. Germline V gene lookup returns CDR1 SGHNT and CDR2 YENEEA. V lost 1 base and J 3 bases, leaving 6 bases between the germline ends. CDR3 in DNA: TGTGCCAGCAGCTTAGCGCCAGACACTGAAGCTTTCTTT. Translation gives CASSLAPDTEAFF.

This sequence joins TRBV6-6 and TRBJ2-3; 10 bases map to TRBD2. The germline V gene has CDR1 MNHNY and CDR2 SVGAGI (reference sequence). This CDR3 contains 15 residues. Trimming at V came to 5 bases and at J to 7 bases, leaving 9 bases not matched to a gene. The CDR3 here is CASSIERGGLNTQYF. The CDR3 coding sequence is TGTGCCAGCAGTATCGAGCGGGGGGGCTTAAATACGCAGTATTTT.

The V and J genes are TRBV5-1 and TRBJ1-2, with a weak D call TRBD1 (6 bases). Germline V gene lookup returns CDR1 SGHRS and CDR2 YFSETQ. The CDR3 totals 17 residues. Trimming removed 1 base from V and 0 bases from J, with 16 bases in between. For the CDR3, the DNA is TGCGCCAGCAGCTTGAGGGGACAAACGAGAACTAACTATGGCTACACCTTC. This codes for CASSLRGQTRTNYGYTF.

The chain links TRBV6-5 to TRBJ1-2; D gene ambiguous. Trimming took off 6 bases at V and 3 bases at J, with 14 bases between the two ends. The CDR3 consists of 14 residues. Germline values: CDR1 MNHEY, CDR2 SVGAGI. The CDR3 nucleotides are TGTGCCAGCAGGAGCATAACCGCCTACTATGGCTACACCTTC. This sequence encodes CASRSITAYYGYTF.

The chain has TRBV25-1 and TRBJ2-2; 8 positions agree with TRBD1. The CDR3 is made up of 15 amino acids. The J segment lost 7 bases and the V segment lost 4 bases, leaving 8 bases of the junction unmatched. Germline CDR1 reads MGHDK; CDR2 reads SYGVNS. CDR3 DNA sequence: TGTGCCAGCAGTGGACCTCAGGGGGCAAGCGGGGAGCTGTTTTTT. This codes for CASSGPQGASGELFF.

This chain joins TRBV10-1 and TRBJ1-1, with 8 bases matching TRBD1. The germline CDR1 and CDR2 sequences are WNHNN and SYGVQD (reference sequence). V lost 7 bases and J lost 3; bases outside the gene matches: 7. The CDR3 totals 14 residues. CDR3 protein: CASTRTGCYTEAFF. In DNA, the CDR3 is TGCGCCAGCACTAGGACAGGGTGTTACACTGAAGCTTTCTTT.

The chain employs TRBV4-1 and TRBJ2-5; TRBD2 might be the D (5 bases). The CDR3 totals 15 residues. V was pared by 1 base and J by 1 base, with 10 bases between. Germline V gene data show CDR1 as MGHRA and CDR2 as YSYEKL. The CDR3 spells CASSQGPGTQETQYF. CDR3 DNA sequence: TGCGCCAGCAGCCAAGGCCCGGGAACCCAAGAGACCCAGTACTTC.